This T cell receptor (beta chain) was profiled in a study of CD8 T cells in Susac syndrome (dated by TCRdb to between 2017 and 2020). In the study overall: The study used repertoire sequencing to test whether antigen drove CD8+ T cell activation and differentiation in Susac syndrome. What the study reported, not specific to this receptor: The number of individuals in the TCR sequencing and HLA analysis was acknowledged as relatively small.

RNA was extracted using the RNeasy kit, and roughly 0.5 to 1 ug of the RNA was reverse transcribed with random hexamers. The immunoSEQ multiplex PCR assay, which covers 54 Vbeta and 13 Jbeta segments, was used to amplify TCR beta CDR3 regions. PCR amplification bias was corrected by using a synthetic template baseline for primer optimization and computational correction. The authors' pipeline ran thus. Reads were annotated to V, D and J genes according to IMGT and were analyzed with immunoSEQ Analyzer, with only productive sequences retained. Clonality was computed as one minus Shannon entropy normalized by log2 of the number of productive unique sequences. Public and private clones were assessed among the 100 most prevalent clones of each patient and control. Susac-specific clones were defined as absent from healthy and MS cohorts, some 1,000 published viral clones and other ImmuneACCESS disease sequences. TCRdb reworked the public reads: Q25 trimming with fastp, MiXCR clone assembly, productive beta chains retained. Rows are unified per CDR3 protein, each entry keeping the most common DNA and genes. The authors' filters were not applied to this entry. The sample profile shows fewer than 150,000 distinct CDR3 sequences; 90% to 95% of them were found once. The ten largest make up more than 0.09% of the sample.

Peripheral blood CD8+ and CD4+ T cells from healthy donors, Susac syndrome patients and multiple sclerosis patients were profiled by high-throughput TCR beta sequencing. Healthy donors were included as age- and sex-matched controls. Bulk CD8+ and CD4+ T cells were purified by magnetic negative isolation, while CD8+ TEMRA cells were enriched using FACS. Blood was drawn into EDTA tubes, processed within 24 hours, and PBMCs were isolated by density gradient centrifugation. PBMCs intended for TCR sequencing were cryopreserved in liquid nitrogen and thawed later in a water bath at 37 degrees C. The sorted or isolated CD4+, CD8+ and CD8+ TEMRA cells reached a purity of at least 90%. The CDR3 holds 17 amino acids from the cysteine to the phenylalanine. The DNA shown is the 51-base CDR3, in frame from base 1. CDR1 and CDR2 are read off the germline V gene as SGHTA and FQGNSA. Trimming at the junction amounts to 0 bases on V and 1 base on J, and the germline ends lie 15 bases apart.

This clonotype was seen a few times. There is no known antigen for this receptor. No base quality values were provided; no much bigger clone lies one nucleotide off. The chain is assembled from TRBV7-2 and TRBJ2-5; TRBD2 might be the D gene, on 6 matching bases. The source of this sequence is a human donor in good health. Material: CD4+ T cells from PBMCs. The CDR3 protein: CASSLALRAGPQETQYF. The bases read TGTGCCAGCAGCTTAGCGTTAAGAGCGGGCCCCCAAGAGACCCAGTACTTC.